In its sample, the clone carrying this T cell receptor (beta chain) was seen many times. The data were taken from a study of patients and donors after allogeneic stem cell transplantation. One entry per CDR3 protein, called by TCRdb with MiXCR from the RT-PCR reads. The top ten hold roughly a third of the sample, which has 30,000 or so distinct CDR3 sequences, 6.5% to 7% seen once. V dropped 7 bases and J dropped 5 bases, with 12 bases sitting between them. This CDR3 comprises 13 residues. CDR1 is LNHDA, CDR2 SQIVND, per germline (reference sequence). The specimen was blood, either unsorted or a sorted T cell fraction (not recorded which). The rearrangement uses TRBV19 and TRBJ1-5, with D unclear. The clonotype comes from a human donor who was either an allogeneic HSCT recipient or a stem cell or donor lymphocyte infusion donor (not recorded which). It is not recorded whose cells these are; they may come from a transplant donor. The CDR3 DNA is TGTGCCAGTACTAGGGATGAGTATCAGCCCCAGCATTTT. Translating gives CASTRDEYQPQHF.